This entry describes one T cell receptor (beta chain). Its antigen is undetermined. The data are from a study of cytomegalovirus exposure and HLA in healthy donors. Primers included in the PCR were 60 Vbeta and 13 Jbeta primers. In the source study's methods: In a later analysis, the count reached about 82 million unique TCR beta chains, with approximately 11 million shared. Repertoires were generated with immunoSEQ multiplex PCR, while TCRdb's copy carries only in-frame clones and drops some. V, J and clone size reflect that table, while D and trimming were determined from the DNA. The sample has 24,000 or so clones; just under 80% are singletons. Study-level results: A later analysis found TCR association rates differed by HLA locus, highest for DRB1 and lowest for HLA-C. HLA allele associations emerged for about 16,000 TCR beta sequences in a later analysis, at 0.05 false discovery rate. The dataset shows that most TCR sequences were rare, while some public TCRs occurred in many donors.

The sequence was obtained from a male donor in good health and CMV-seronegative. The material sequenced was PBMCs.

The CDR3 loop is CASRDGREGAIGGVTEAFF. DNA for the CDR3: TGTGCCAGCAGGGACGGGCGCGAGGGGGCGATTGGGGGAGTCACTGAAGCTTTCTTT. V gene TRBV28 combines with J gene TRBJ1-1, with 7 bases lining up with TRBD1. V shed 6 bases and J 4 bases; nucleotides not matched to a gene: 23. Germline V gene lookup returns CDR1 MDHEN and CDR2 SYDVKM. The CDR3 totals 19 residues.